The present T cell receptor (beta chain) was sequenced within a study of identical twins. Findings of the study overall: Without tracking the same donors, conclusions rested on cross-sectional statistical analysis.

This clonotype has only a few counts. Antigen unknown. The length of the CDR3 is 12 residues. Trimming pared 2 bases from V and 6 bases from J, leaving 9 bases between. Germline-derived CDR1 and CDR2 are DFQATT and SNEGSKA (reference sequence). Template switching supplied a universal primer site; unique molecular identifiers were carried on the cDNA. TCRdb itself ran the 5' RACE reads through MiXCR, one entry per CDR3 protein. The sample lists about 1.7 million distinct CDR3 sequences; about 30% were seen once. This receptor was obtained from a newborn girl in good health. V is TRBV20-1 and J is TRBJ2-3, with D unclear. Source material: cord blood. This CDR3 reads CSARPSRDTQYF. The DNA of the CDR3 is TGCAGTGCTAGACCTTCTAGGGATACGCAGTATTTT.